This entry lists 15 T cell receptor beta chains sequenced from one sample in a study of identical twins. In TCRdb, the 5' RACE reads were re-called with MiXCR into one record per CDR3 protein. The sample lists a few hundred thousand distinct CDR3 sequences; approximately 8% were seen once. This same sample was also taken into another study, of yellow fever vaccine responses in identical twins.

Sequencing used memory (CD45RO+) T cells sorted from blood. These receptor sequences come from a woman aged 18-30 years in good health.

This clonotype was seen a handful of times. The CDR3 does not end in the conserved phenylalanine or tryptophan, so this is likely a read error. CDR3 amino acids: CASSLHSTDTQYI. CDR3 DNA: TGCGCCAGCAGCTTACATAGCACAGATACGCAGTATATT. The chain combines TRBV5-1 with TRBJ2-3, with D unclear. The CDR3 is made up of 13 amino acids. Trimming stripped 2 bases from V and 0 bases from J, with 4 bases between. Germline loops: CDR1 SGHRS, CDR2 YFSETQ.

This clonotype showed up many times. The chain recombines TRBV5-1 with TRBJ2-2; D ambiguous. Per germline, CDR1 SGHRS and CDR2 YFSETQ. The ends were cut back, 5 bases at V and 5 bases at J, with 16 bases in the middle. The CDR3 is 15 residues long. The CDR3 DNA reads as TGCGCCAGCAGTCCAACTCCCCTGGGGACCGGGGAGCTGTTTTTT. Translating gives CASSPTPLGTGELFF.

This clonotype was counted ten times or more. The gene calls are TRBV27 and TRBJ2-1, with a weak D call TRBD2 (6 bases). Per germline, CDR1 MNHEY and CDR2 SMNVEV (reference sequence). Trimming stripped 1 base from V and 7 bases from J, with 11 bases between. The CDR3 sequence is 14 residues long. CDR3 sequence (DNA): TGTGCCAGCAGTTTATTGGGGGGTAAAAATGAGCAGTTCTTC. Translation gives CASSLLGGKNEQFF.

Many counts were recorded for this clonotype. The chain carries TRBV20-1 and TRBJ2-5; D remains ambiguous. Germline assignment: CDR1 DFQATT and CDR2 SNEGSKA (reference sequence). The CDR3 spans 10 residues. In DNA, the CDR3 is TGCGGCACGGCTACTGAGACCCAGTACTTC. Its protein is CGTATETQYF.

The chain links TRBV5-6 to TRBJ2-2; perhaps TRBD2 as D (5 bases). The CDR3 consists of 15 residues. V lost 6 bases to trimming and J lost 0 bases, with 12 bases between them. In germline, CDR1 is SGHDT, CDR2 YYEEEE. The CDR3 DNA sequence: TGTGCCAGCAACCTAGGAGGAGCGAACACCGGGGAGCTGTTTTTT. Translating gives CASNLGGANTGELFF.

The chain is built from TRBV3-1 and TRBJ2-4; 8 nucleotides match TRBD1. Germline CDR1 is LGHDT and CDR2 is YNNKEL (reference sequence). There are 16 residues in the CDR3. Trimming removed 0 bases from V and 15 bases from J; junction bases left unmatched: 16. The CDR3 region is CASSQEGALTGELLYF. In nucleotides, the CDR3 is TGTGCCAGCAGCCAAGAGGGGGCTTTGACAGGGGAGTTATTGTACTTC. Full variable domain (rest looked up from reference TRBV3-1 and TRBJ2-4): DTAVSQTPKYLVTQMGNDKSIKCEQNLGHDTMYWYKQDSKKFLKIMFSYNNKELIINETVPNRFSPKSPDKAHLNLHINSLELGDSAVYFCASSQEGALTGELLYFGAGTRLSVL.

This clonotype was seen many times. The rearrangement joins TRBV20-1 to TRBJ1-1, with TRBD1 identical over 9 bases. The CDR3 runs to 16 residues. Looked up from germline, CDR1 is DFQATT and CDR2 is SNEGSKA (reference sequence). V dropped 6 bases and J dropped 1; count of bases not matched to a gene: 12. In DNA, the CDR3 is TGCAGTGCCCGCCGACAGGGGGGTATCTCGAACACTGAAGCTTTCTTT. It translates to CSARRQGGISNTEAFF.

This clonotype was counted at least ten times. This chain joins TRBV28 and TRBJ2-1; D is unclear. V dropped 6 bases and J dropped 0 bases, with 12 bases sitting between them. This CDR3 contains 15 residues. The germline V gene encodes CDR1 MDHEN and CDR2 SYDVKM. The chain's CDR3 is CASSSPGYSYNEQFF. CDR3 nucleotide sequence: TGTGCCAGCAGCTCCCCGGGCTACTCCTACAATGAGCAGTTCTTC.

This clonotype was seen many times. The V call is TRBV28, the J call TRBJ2-3, with D possibly matching TRBD1 (5 bases). V was cut by 4 bases and J by 2 bases, with 16 bases left in between. The CDR3 has 16 residues. In germline, CDR1 is MDHEN, CDR2 SYDVKM. The CDR3 nucleotides read TGTGCCAGCAGTTCACTCAAGGGGCAACACACAGATACGCAGTATTTT. It encodes CASSSLKGQHTDTQYF.

The rearrangement joins TRBV4-2 to TRBJ1-1, with D perhaps TRBD1 (6 bases). The CDR3 contains 16 residues. Trimming pared 1 base from V and 0 bases from J, leaving 12 bases between. From germline, CDR1 is LGHNA and CDR2 YNFKEQ. CDR3 DNA: TGTGCCAGCAGCCAAGGCGACAGGTACCTGAACACTGAAGCTTTCTTT. Encoded protein: CASSQGDRYLNTEAFF.

The chain recombines TRBV9 with TRBJ2-3, with a possible D match to TRBD2 (6 bases). Trimming took off 0 bases at V and 2 bases at J, with 13 bases between the two ends. CDR3 length: 16 residues. CDR1 is SGDLS and CDR2 is YYNGEE in the germline V gene. The CDR3 region has the DNA TGTGCCAGCAGCGTAGTAGGAGGGACCCCCACAGATACGCAGTATTTT. Protein sequence: CASSVVGGTPTDTQYF.

The chain employs TRBV5-1 and TRBJ2-5, with D perhaps matching TRBD1 or TRBD2 (6 bases each). Germline assignment: CDR1 SGHRS and CDR2 YFSETQ. V lost 3 bases to trimming and J lost 7 bases, with 13 bases between them. There are 13 residues in the CDR3. The CDR3: CASSSQQGGTQYF. In DNA, the CDR3 is TGCGCCAGCAGCTCCCAACAGGGAGGGACCCAGTACTTC.

In this sample, this clonotype turned up many times. The rearrangement links TRBV4-2 to TRBJ2-3; either TRBD1 or TRBD2 may supply D (5 bases each). V was cut by 0 bases and J by 3 bases, with 13 bases left in between. The CDR3 runs 16 residues. Germline-derived CDR1 and CDR2 are LGHNA and YNFKEQ. CDR3 coding DNA: TGTGCCAGCAGCCAAGATTTACGGGGCGGGACAGATACGCAGTATTTT. Translation gives CASSQDLRGGTDTQYF.

In this sample, this clonotype turned up a few times. V and J are TRBV28 and TRBJ1-2; no reliable D call. The CDR3 consists of 13 residues. Germline V gene data show CDR1 as MDHEN and CDR2 as SYDVKM. The V and J ends lost 4 bases and 4 bases respectively, with 10 bases between them. For the CDR3, the DNA is TGTGCCAGCAGTTCCGACCGTTCCTATGGCTACACCTTC. This sequence encodes CASSSDRSYGYTF.

Many counts were recorded for this clonotype. The chain joins TRBV12-3 or TRBV12-4 to TRBJ2-6; D gene ambiguous. V was clipped by 4 bases and J by 0 bases, with 10 bases between them. This CDR3 spans 16 amino acids. CDR3 in amino acids: CASSSAPSSGANVLTF. The CDR3 DNA sequence: TGTGCCAGCAGTTCCGCGCCTAGCTCTGGGGCCAACGTCCTGACTTTC.